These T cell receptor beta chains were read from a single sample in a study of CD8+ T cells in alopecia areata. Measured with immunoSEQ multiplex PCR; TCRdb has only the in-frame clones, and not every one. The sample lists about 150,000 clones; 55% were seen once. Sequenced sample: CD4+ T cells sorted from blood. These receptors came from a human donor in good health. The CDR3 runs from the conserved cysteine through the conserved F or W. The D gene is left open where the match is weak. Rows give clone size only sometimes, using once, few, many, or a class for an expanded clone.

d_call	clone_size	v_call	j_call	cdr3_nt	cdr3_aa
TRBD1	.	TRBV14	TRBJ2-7	TGTGCCAGCAGTGGGACAGGGCGAACCGAGCAGTACTTC	CASSGTGRTEQYF
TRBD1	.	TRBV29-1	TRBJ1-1	TGCAGCGCCCAAAGGGGGCCGAACACTGAAGCTTTCTTT	CSAQRGPNTEAFF
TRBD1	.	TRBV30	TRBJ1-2	TGTGCCTGGAACCCCTGGGACAGGGGAAACTATGGCTACACCTTC	CAWNPWDRGNYGYTF
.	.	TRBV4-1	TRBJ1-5	TGCGCCAGCAGCCAAGTATTCAATAGCAATCAGCCCCAGCATTTT	CASSQVFNSNQPQHF
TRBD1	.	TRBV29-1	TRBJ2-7	TGCAGCGTCAAACCGGGACAGGGGGCACTTTACGAGCAGTACTTC	CSVKPGQGALYEQYF
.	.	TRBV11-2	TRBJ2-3	TGTGCCAGCCGCTCGTCTAGCACAGATACGCAGTATTTT	CASRSSSTDTQYF
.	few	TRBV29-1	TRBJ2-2	TGCAGCGTTGTACGGACCGGGGAGCTGTTTTTT	CSVVRTGELFF
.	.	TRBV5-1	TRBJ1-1	TGCGCCAGCAGCTCAGGGCAACCCAACACTGAAGCTTTCTTT	CASSSGQPNTEAFF
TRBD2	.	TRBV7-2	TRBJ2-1	TGTGCCAGCAGCCTAGCGGGAGGGCCGTACAATGAGCAGTTCTTC	CASSLAGGPYNEQFF
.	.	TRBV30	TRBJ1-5	TGTGCCTGGAGTCCAGATAGCAATCAGCCCCAGCATTTT	CAWSPDSNQPQHF
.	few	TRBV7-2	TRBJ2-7	TGTGCCAGCAGCTTATTCCATCGCGAGCAGTACTTC	CASSLFHREQYF
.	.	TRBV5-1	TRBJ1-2	TGCGCCAGCAGCTTGGACAGCGACTATGGCTACACCTTC	CASSLDSDYGYTF
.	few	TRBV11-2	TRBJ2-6	TGTGCCAGCAGCTTCCGGATCTCTGGGGCCAACGTCCTGACTTTC	CASSFRISGANVLTF